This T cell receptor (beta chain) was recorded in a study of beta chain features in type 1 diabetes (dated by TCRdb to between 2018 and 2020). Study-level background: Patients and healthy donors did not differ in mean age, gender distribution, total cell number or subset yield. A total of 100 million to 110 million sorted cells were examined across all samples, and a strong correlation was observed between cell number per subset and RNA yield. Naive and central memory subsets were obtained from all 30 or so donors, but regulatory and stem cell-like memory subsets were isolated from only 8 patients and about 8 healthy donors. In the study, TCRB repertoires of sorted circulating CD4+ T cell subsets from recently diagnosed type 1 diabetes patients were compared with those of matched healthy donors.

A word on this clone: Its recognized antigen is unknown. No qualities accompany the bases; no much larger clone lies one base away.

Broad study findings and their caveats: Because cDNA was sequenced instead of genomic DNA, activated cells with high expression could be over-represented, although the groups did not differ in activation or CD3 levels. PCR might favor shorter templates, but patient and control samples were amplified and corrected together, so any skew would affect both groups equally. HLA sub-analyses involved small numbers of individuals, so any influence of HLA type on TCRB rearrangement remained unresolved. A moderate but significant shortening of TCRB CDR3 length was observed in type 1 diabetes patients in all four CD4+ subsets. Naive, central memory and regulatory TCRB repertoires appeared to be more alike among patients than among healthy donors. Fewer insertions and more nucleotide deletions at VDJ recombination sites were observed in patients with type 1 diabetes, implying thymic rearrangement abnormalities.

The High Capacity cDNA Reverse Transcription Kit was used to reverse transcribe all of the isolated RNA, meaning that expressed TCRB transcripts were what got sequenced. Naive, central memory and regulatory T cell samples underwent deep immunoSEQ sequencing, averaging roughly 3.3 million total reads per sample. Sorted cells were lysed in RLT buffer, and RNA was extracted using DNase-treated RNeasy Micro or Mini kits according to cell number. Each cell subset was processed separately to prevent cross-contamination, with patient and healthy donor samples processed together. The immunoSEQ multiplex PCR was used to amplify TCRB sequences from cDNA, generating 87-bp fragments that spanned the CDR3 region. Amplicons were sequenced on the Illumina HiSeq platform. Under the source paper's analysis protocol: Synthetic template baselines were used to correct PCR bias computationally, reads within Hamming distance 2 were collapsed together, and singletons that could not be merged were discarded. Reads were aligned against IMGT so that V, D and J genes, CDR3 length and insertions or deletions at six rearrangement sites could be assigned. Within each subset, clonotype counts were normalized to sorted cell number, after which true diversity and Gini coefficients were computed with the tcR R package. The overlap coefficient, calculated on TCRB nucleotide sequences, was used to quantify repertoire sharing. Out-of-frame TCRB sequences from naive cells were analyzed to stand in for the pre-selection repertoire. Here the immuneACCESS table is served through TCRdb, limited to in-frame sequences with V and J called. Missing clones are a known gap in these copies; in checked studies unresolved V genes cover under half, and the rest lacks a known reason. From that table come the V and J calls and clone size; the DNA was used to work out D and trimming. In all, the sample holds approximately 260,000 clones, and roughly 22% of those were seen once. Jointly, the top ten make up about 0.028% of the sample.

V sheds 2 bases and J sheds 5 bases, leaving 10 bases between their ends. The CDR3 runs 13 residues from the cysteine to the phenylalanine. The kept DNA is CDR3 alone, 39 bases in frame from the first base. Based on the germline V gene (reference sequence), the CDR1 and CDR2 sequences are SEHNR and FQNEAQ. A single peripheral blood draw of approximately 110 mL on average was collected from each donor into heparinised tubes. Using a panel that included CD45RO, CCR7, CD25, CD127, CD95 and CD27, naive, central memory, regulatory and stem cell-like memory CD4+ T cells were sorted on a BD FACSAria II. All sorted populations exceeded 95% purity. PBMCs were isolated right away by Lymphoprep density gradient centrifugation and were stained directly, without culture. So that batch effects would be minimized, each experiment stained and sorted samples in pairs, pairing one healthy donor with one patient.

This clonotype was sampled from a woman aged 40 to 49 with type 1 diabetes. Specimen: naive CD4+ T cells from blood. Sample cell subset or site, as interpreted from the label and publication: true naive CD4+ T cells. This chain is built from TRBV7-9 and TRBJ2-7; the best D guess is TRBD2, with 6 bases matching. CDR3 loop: CASSLWGVDEQYF. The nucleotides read TGTGCCAGCAGCTTATGGGGGGTGGACGAGCAGTACTTC.